A single sample is the source of the 11 T cell receptor beta chains below, sequenced in a study of metastatic and nonmetastatic thyroid tumors. Among the patients, none had received any treatment before thyroid surgery. MiXCR was used by TCRdb to re-call the PCR reads. The sample holds roughly 35,000 clones, 35% to 40% seen once. Sequenced: tumor tissue. The receptors stem from a female donor with papillary thyroid cancer or a benign thyroid nodule (not recorded which). Some clones in this sample may be carry-over from other donors' samples.

This clone was seen only a few times. The CDR3 DNA follows: TGTGCCAGCAGTTCATATAACCGGGAGAACACTGAAGCTTTCTTT. Encoded protein: CASSSYNRENTEAFF. This chain uses TRBV12-3 or TRBV12-4 with TRBJ1-1; D gene uncertain. CDR3 length equals 15 residues. With 4 bases removed from V and 1 base from J, the gap between germline ends came to 13 bases.

This chain connects TRBV7-3 to TRBJ2-1, with TRBD2 matching over 13 bases. CDR1 and CDR2 from the germline V gene are SGHTA and FQGTGA. The V segment lost 4 bases and the J segment 6 bases; nucleotides outside the gene matches: 3. This CDR3 spans 15 amino acids. The CDR3 reads CASSSLAGGPNEQFF. CDR3 coding DNA: TGTGCCAGCAGCTCACTAGCGGGGGGGCCCAATGAGCAGTTCTTC.

The genes are TRBV6-1 and TRBJ1-2; 9 nucleotides match TRBD1. V lost 2 bases to trimming and J lost 4 bases; unmatched junction nucleotides: 2. The germline V gene encodes CDR1 MNHNS and CDR2 SASEGT. The CDR3 has 14 amino acids. This CDR3 reads CASSEPGQGYGYTF. Written as DNA, the CDR3 is TGTGCCAGCAGTGAACCGGGACAGGGCTATGGCTACACCTTC.

This sequence joins TRBV30 and TRBJ2-1, with no clear D. The V gene lost 2 bases and the J gene lost 7 bases, with 9 bases spanning the gap. Germline CDR1 is GTSNPN and CDR2 is SVGIG (reference sequence). The CDR3 covers 12 residues. CDR3 DNA sequence: TGTGCCTGGAGTAAGAATAATAATGAGCAGTTCTTC. This sequence encodes CAWSKNNNEQFF.

This clone has just a few counts. The chain has TRBV6-5 and TRBJ1-2, with a weak D call TRBD1 (5 bases). V was clipped by 2 bases and J by 6 bases, with 13 bases between them. Germline V gives CDR1 MNHEY, CDR2 SVGAGI. This CDR3 is 14 amino acids long. The CDR3 coding sequence is TGTGCCAGCAGTTACAATGGGGGTCGTAATGGCTACACCTTC. Translated, it gives CASSYNGGRNGYTF.

The chain is built from TRBV20-1 and TRBJ2-7, with D uncertain. V dropped 2 bases and J dropped 0 bases, with 8 bases sitting between them. The CDR3 contains 13 residues. Germline V CDR1 and CDR2: DFQATT, SNEGSKA (reference sequence). CDR3 nucleotide sequence: TGCAGTGCTAGATTCCCCGGCTCCTACGAGCAGTACTTC. Translating it yields CSARFPGSYEQYF.

The table lists this clone with a few counts. The rearrangement joins TRBV19 to TRBJ2-7; D is perhaps TRBD1 (6 bases). CDR3 size: 14 residues. Trimming stripped 7 bases from V and 6 bases from J, with 19 bases between. Germline V gene lookup returns CDR1 LNHDA and CDR2 SQIVND (reference sequence). CDR3 in DNA: TGTGCCAGTACCCCAGGGGCAGGGGTTCGCGAGCAGTACTTC. Its protein is CASTPGAGVREQYF.

The genes are TRBV28 and TRBJ2-5; D uncertain. Germline V lookup: CDR1 MDHEN, CDR2 SYDVKM. The V gene lost 3 bases and the J gene lost 0 bases, with 8 bases spanning the gap. The CDR3 loop spans 14 amino acids. The CDR3, as DNA: TGTGCCAGCAGTTTCTTGAACCACCAAGAGACCCAGTACTTC. Translating gives CASSFLNHQETQYF.

This clone has just a few counts. This chain connects TRBV2 to TRBJ1-6; D uncertain. Looked up from germline, CDR1 is SNHLY and CDR2 is FYNNEI. CDR3 size: 12 residues. V lost 10 bases and J lost 8, with 12 bases in between. CDR3 bases: TGTGCCACCCAGAGAATGGATTCACCCCTCCACTTT. Translated: CATQRMDSPLHF.

In its sample, this clone was seen a few times. The V gene is TRBV6-1, the J gene TRBJ1-1; D possibly corresponds to TRBD1 (6 bases). Trimming pared 6 bases from V and 5 bases from J, leaving 19 bases between. In germline, CDR1 is MNHNS, CDR2 SASEGT. The CDR3 is 15 residues long. The chain's CDR3 is CASRRLDRLGTEAFF. In DNA form, the CDR3 reads TGTGCCAGCAGAAGACTGGACAGACTTGGGACTGAAGCTTTCTTT.

The V and J genes are TRBV27 and TRBJ2-2, with D perhaps matching TRBD1 or TRBD2 (5 bases each). V was shortened by 7 bases and J by 4 bases, with 16 bases between the two germline ends. The CDR3 has 15 residues. From germline, CDR1 is MNHEY and CDR2 SMNVEV (reference sequence). CDR3 coding DNA: TGTGCCAGCAAGATTAGTGGGACGCCCACCGGGGAGCTGTTTTTT. Translation gives CASKISGTPTGELFF.